This T cell receptor beta chain was retrieved from a study of T cells in Graves' hyperthyroidism and ophthalmopathy. Findings and limits, study-wide: Model predictions of ophthalmopathy came a median about six months before onset.

Trimming shortened V by 0 bases and J by 2 bases, and 17 bases separated the two germline ends. The CDR3 covers 18 residues. CDR1 is LGHNA, CDR2 YNFKEQ, per germline. Amplification yielded TCR beta CDR3 regions, with RNA transcripts as the source. The primer set for the first-round RT-PCR of the TCR CDR3 was HTBI. A single record per CDR3 protein comes from TCRdb applying MiXCR to the multiplex PCR reads. The sample includes around 620,000 distinct CDR3 sequences, 14% of them seen just once. This clonotype was counted only a few times. What it binds is not known. The sequencing input was blood. The chain joins TRBV4-2 to TRBJ2-1; no clear D gene. The clonotype was recovered from a woman aged 18-29 years with Graves' ophthalmopathy. The CDR3: CASSQDQDRVVAYNEQFF. CDR3 DNA: TGTGCCAGCAGCCAAGATCAGGATAGGGTAGTCGCCTACAATGAGCAGTTCTTC.